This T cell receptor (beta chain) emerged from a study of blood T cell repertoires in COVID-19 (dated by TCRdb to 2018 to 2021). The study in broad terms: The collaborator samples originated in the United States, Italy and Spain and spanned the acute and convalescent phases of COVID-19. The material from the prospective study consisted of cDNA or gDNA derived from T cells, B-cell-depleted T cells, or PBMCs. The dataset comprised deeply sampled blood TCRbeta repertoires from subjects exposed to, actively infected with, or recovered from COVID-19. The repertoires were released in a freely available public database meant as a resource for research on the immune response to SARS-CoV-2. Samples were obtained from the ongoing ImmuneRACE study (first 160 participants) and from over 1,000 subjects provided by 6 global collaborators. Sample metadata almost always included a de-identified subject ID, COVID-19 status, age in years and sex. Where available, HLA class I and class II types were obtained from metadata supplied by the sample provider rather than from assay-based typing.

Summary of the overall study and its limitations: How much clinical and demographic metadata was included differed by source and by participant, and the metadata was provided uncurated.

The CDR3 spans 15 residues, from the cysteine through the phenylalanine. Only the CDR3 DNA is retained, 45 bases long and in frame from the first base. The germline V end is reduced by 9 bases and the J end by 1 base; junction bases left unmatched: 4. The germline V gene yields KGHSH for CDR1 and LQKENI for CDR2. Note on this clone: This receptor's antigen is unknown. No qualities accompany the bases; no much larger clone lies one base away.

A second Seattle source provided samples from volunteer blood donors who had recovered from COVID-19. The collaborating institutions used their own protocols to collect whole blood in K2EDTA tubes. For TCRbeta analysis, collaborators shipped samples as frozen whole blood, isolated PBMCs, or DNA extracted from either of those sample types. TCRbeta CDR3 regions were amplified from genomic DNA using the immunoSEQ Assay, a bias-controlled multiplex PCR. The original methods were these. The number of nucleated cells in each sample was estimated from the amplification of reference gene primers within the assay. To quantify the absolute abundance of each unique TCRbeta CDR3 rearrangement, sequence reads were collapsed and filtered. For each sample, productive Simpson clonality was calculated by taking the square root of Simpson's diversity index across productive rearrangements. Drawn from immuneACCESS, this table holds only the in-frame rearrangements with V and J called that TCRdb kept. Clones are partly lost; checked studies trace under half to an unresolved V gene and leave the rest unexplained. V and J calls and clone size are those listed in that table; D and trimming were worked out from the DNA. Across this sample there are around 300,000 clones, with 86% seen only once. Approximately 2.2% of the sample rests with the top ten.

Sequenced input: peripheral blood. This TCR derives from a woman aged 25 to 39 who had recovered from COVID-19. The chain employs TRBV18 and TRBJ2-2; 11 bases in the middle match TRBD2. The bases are TGTGCCAGTCAGACTAGCGGGGTGAACACCGGGGAGCTGTTTTTT. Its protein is CASQTSGVNTGELFF.